Detailed here is one T cell receptor (beta chain). Its antigen is still unknown. TCRdb reanalysed the RT-PCR reads using MiXCR and keeps one entry per CDR3 protein. The sample records about 3,500 distinct CDR3 sequences, 70% to 90% being singletons. This sample is part of a study of yellow fever vaccine responses in identical twins. The study's findings and limits: Vaccine T cell responses of twins reportedly seemed partly convergent and partly personalized.

The clonotype comes from a woman under 30 who received the yellow fever vaccine. The sample was T cells from blood (PBMCs), unsorted or a sorted subset (not recorded which), taken before or after yellow fever vaccination (not recorded which).

CDR3 sequence (DNA): TGTGCCAGCAGTGAGACAGGGGGGACCTACGAGCAGTACTTC. Protein: CASSETGGTYEQYF. The gene calls are TRBV2 and TRBJ2-7; 9 positions agree with TRBD1. V dropped 3 bases and J dropped 2; count of bases not matched to a gene: 2. Germline V CDR1 and CDR2: SNHLY, FYNNEI. The CDR3 is made up of 14 amino acids.